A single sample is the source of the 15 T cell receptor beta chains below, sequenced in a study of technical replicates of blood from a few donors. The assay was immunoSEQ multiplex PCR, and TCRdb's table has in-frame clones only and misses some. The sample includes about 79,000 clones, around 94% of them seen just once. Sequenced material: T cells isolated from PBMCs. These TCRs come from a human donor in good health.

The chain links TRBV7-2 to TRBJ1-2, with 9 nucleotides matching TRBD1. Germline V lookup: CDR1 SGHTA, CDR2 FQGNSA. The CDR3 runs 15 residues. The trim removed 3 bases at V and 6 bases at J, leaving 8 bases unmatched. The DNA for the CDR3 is TGTGCCAGCAGCTTCCCCGGGACAGGGATCGATGGCTACACCTTC. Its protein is CASSFPGTGIDGYTF. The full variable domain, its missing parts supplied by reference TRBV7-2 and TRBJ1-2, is GAGVSQSPSNKVTEKGKDVELRCDPISGHTALYWYRQSLGQGLEFLIYFQGNSAPDKSGLPSDRFSAERTGGSVSTLTIQRTQQEDSAVYLCASSFPGTGIDGYTFGSGTRLTVV.

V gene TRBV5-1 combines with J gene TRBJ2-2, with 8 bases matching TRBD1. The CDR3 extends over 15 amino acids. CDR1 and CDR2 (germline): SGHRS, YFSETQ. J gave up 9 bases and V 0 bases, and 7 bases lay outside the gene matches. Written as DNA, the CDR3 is TGCGCCAGCAGCTTGGGAGACAGGGGATGGTGGGAGCTGTTTTTT. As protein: CASSLGDRGWWELFF.

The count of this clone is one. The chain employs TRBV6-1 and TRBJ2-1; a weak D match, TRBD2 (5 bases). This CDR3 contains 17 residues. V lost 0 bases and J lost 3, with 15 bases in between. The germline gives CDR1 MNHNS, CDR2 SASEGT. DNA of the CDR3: TGTGCCAGCAGTGAAGCTCGGCGAGCGGCCTTCTACAATGAGCAGTTCTTC. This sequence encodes CASSEARRAAFYNEQFF.

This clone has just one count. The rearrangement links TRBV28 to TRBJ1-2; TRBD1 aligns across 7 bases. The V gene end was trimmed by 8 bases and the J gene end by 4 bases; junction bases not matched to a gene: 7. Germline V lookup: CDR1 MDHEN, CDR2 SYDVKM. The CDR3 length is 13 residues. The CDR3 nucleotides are TGTGCCAGCCGGGACAGCACCATCTATGGCTACACCTTC. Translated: CASRDSTIYGYTF.

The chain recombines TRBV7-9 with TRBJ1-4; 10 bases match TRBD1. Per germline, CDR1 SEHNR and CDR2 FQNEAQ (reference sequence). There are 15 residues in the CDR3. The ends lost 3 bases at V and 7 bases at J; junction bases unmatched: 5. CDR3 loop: CASSFRQGAGEKLFF. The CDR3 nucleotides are TGTGCCAGCAGCTTTCGACAGGGGGCGGGTGAAAAACTGTTTTTT.

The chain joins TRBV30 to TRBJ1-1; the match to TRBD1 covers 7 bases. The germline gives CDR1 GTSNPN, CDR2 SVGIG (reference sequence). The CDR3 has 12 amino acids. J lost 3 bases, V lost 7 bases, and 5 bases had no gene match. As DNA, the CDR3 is TGTGCCTCCCGGACAGGTTACACTGAAGCTTTCTTT. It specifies CASRTGYTEAFF.

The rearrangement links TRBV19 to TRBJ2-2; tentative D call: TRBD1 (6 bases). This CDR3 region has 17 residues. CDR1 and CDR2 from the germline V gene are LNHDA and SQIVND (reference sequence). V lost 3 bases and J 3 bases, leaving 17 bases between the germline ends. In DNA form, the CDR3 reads TGTGCCAGTAGTATCGACAGGAAAAGATGGGACACCGGGGAGCTGTTTTTT. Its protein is CASSIDRKRWDTGELFF.

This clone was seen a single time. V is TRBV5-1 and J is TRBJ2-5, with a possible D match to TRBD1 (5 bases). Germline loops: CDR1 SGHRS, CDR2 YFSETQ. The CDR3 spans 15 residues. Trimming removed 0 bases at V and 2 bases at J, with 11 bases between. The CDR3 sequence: CASSLESGIQETQYF. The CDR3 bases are TGCGCCAGCAGCTTGGAATCAGGGATACAAGAGACCCAGTACTTC.

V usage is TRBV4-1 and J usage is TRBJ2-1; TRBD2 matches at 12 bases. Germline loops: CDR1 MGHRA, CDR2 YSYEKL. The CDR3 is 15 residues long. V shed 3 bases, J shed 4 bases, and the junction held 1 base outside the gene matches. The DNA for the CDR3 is TGCGCCAGCAGCCAGGGGACTAGCGGGTACAATGAGCAGTTCTTC. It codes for CASSQGTSGYNEQFF.

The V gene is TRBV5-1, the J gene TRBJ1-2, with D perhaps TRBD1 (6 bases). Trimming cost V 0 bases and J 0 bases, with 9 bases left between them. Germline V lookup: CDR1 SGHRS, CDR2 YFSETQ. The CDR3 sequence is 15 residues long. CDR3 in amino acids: CASSLGQVANYGYTF. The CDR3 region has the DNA TGCGCCAGCAGCTTGGGACAGGTTGCTAACTATGGCTACACCTTC.

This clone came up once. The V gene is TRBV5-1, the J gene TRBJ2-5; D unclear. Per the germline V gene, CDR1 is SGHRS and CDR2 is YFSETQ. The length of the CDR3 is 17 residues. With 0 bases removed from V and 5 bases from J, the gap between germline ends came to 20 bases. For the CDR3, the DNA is TGCGCCAGCAGCTTGGATTTTGCAGTACGGTTGGAGGAGACCCAGTACTTC. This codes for CASSLDFAVRLEETQYF.

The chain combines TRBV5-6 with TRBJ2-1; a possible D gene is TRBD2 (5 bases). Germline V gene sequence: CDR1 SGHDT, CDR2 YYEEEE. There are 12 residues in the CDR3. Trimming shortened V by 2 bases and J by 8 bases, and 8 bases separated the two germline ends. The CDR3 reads CASSLISDEQFF. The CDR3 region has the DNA TGTGCCAGCAGCTTAATTAGCGATGAGCAGTTCTTC. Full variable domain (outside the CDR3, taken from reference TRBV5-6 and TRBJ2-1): DAGVTQSPTHLIKTRGQQVTLRCSPKSGHDTVSWYQQALGQGPQFIFQYYEEEERQRGNFPDRFSGHQFPNYSSELNVNALLLGDSALYLCASSLISDEQFFGPGTRLTVL.

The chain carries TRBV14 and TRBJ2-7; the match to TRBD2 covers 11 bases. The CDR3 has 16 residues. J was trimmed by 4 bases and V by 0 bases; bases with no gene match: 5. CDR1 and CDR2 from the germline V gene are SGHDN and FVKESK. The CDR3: CASSQDGTSGTYEQYF. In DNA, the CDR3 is TGTGCCAGCAGCCAAGATGGGACTAGCGGAACTTACGAGCAGTACTTC.

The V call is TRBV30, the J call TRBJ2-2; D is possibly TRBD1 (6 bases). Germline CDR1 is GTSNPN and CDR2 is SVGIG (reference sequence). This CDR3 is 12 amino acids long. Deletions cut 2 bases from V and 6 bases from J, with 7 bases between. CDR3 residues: CAWSPGAGELFF. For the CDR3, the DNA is TGTGCCTGGAGTCCAGGGGCCGGGGAGCTGTTTTTT.

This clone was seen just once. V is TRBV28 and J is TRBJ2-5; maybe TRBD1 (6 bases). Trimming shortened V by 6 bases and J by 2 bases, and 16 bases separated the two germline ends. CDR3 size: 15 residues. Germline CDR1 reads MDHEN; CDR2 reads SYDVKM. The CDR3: CASSRSQTGQETQYF. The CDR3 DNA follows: TGTGCCAGCAGCCGCTCCCAGACAGGACAAGAGACCCAGTACTTC.